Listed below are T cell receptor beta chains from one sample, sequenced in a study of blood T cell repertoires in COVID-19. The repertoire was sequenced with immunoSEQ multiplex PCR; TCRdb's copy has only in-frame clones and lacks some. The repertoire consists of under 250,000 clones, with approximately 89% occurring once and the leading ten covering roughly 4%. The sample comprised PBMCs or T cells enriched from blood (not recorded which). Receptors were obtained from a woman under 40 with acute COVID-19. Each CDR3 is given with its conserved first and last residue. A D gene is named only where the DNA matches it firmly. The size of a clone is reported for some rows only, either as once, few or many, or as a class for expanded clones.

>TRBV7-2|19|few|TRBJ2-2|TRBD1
TGTGCCAGCAGCTTAGCCCGGACAGGGGTCCCACCTAACGACGGGGAGCTGTTTTTT
CASSLARTGVPPNDGELFF
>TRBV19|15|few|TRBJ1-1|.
TGTGCCAGTAGTCCCGGGACAAACTTTTACACTGAAGCTTTCTTT
CASSPGTNFYTEAFF
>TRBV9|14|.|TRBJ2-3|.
TGTGCCAGCAGCGTACGGGACATAACAGATACGCAGTATTTT
CASSVRDITDTQYF
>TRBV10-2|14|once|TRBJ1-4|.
TGCGCCAGCAGCCGAGGGGGATTGGGCGAAAAACTGTTTTTT
CASSRGGLGEKLFF
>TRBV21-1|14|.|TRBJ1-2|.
TGTGCCAGCAGCAAAGGCCCCGCGCCGTATGGCTACACCTTC
CASSKGPAPYGYTF
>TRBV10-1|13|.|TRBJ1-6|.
TGCGCCAGCAGCGAGGACAGTAATTCACCCCTCCACTTT
CASSEDSNSPLHF
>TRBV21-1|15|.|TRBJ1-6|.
TGTGCCAGCAGCACCGACCGCGACAGCAATTCACCCCTCCACTTT
CASSTDRDSNSPLHF
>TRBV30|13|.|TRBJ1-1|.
TGTGCCTCCCCGGGGGGGAGAGGGACTGAAGCTTTCTTT
CASPGGRGTEAFF
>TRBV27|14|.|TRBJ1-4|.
TGTGCCAGCAGTTTATACCCAGGGGTTGAAAAACTGTTTTTT
CASSLYPGVEKLFF
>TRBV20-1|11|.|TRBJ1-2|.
TGCAGTGCTAGAGGCAGGTCTGGCTACACCTTC
CSARGRSGYTF
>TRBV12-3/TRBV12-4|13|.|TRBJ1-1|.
TGTGCCAGCAGACGACAGCTCAACACTGAAGCTTTCTTT
CASRRQLNTEAFF
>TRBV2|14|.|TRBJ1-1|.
TGTGCCAGCATTGAGTCCAGGGTTAGCACTGAAGCTTTCTTT
CASIESRVSTEAFF
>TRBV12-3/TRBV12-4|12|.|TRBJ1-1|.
TGTGCCAGCAGTCCCTCGGGGACTGAAGCTTTCTTT
CASSPSGTEAFF
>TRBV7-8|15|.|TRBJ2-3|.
TGTGCCAGCAGCCTAGAGGCTAGGGGGACAGATACGCAGTATTTT
CASSLEARGTDTQYF
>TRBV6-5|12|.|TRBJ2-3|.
TGTGCCAGCAGCTCCCCGGCAGATACGCAGTATTTT
CASSSPADTQYF
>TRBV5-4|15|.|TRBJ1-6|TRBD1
TGTGCCAGCAGGCAAGACAGGGGTGGAAATTCACCCCTCCACTTT
CASRQDRGGNSPLHF
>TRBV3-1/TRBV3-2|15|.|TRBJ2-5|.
TGTGCCAGCAGCCACCAGCTAGCGCCCAGGGAGACCCAGTACTTC
CASSHQLAPRETQYF
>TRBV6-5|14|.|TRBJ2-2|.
TGTGCCAGCCCCGATACAGCTAACACCGGGGAGCTGTTTTTT
CASPDTANTGELFF
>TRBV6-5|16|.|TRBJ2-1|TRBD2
TGTGCCAGCAGTTCGACTAGCGGGGGGCCTTACAATGAGCAGTTCTTC
CASSSTSGGPYNEQFF
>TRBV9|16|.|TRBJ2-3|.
TGTGCCAGCAGCGTAGAGGCGGGCGGGCCCACAGATACGCAGTATTTT
CASSVEAGGPTDTQYF
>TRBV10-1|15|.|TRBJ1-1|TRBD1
TGCGCCAGCAGTGAGTCTGAGGACAGGTGGACTGAAGCTTTCTTT
CASSESEDRWTEAFF
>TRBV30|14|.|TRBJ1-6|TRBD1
TGTGCCGGTAAGGACAGGACCTATAATTCACCCCTCCACTTT
CAGKDRTYNSPLHF
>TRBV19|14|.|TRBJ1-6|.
TGTGCCAGTAGTACCGCCCAGTATAATTCACCCCTCCACTTT
CASSTAQYNSPLHF